Presented here are 30 T cell receptor beta chains from one specimen sequenced in a study of blood T cell repertoires in COVID-19 (dated by TCRdb to about 2020). The library was built by means of the immunoSEQ multiplex PCR assay. TCRdb carries this immuneACCESS record with in-frame sequences only. Its versions omit some clonotypes, under half of them owing to an unresolved V gene in the studies checked, with the rest unexplained. Present in this sample are approximately 250,000 clones, about 80% of which were seen just once. In total, the top ten clones hold around 7% of the sample. The sequenced material came from peripheral blood. These receptors all come from a woman between 50 and 59 years old with acute or convalescent COVID-19.

V and J are TRBV12-3 or TRBV12-4 and TRBJ1-2; D might be TRBD1 (5 bases). CDR3 length: 13 amino acids. Trimming removed 2 bases at V and 7 bases at J, with 11 bases between. The CDR3: CASSLTRVVGYTF. The CDR3, as DNA: TGTGCCAGCAGTTTAACCAGGGTCGTTGGCTACACCTTC.

This chain uses TRBV30 with TRBJ1-5; unclear D gene. The V end was cut by 0 bases, the J end by 4 bases, with 13 bases between. The CDR3 runs 15 residues. Germline V gene lookup returns CDR1 GTSNPN and CDR2 SVGIG (reference sequence). The CDR3 DNA is TGTGCCTGGAGTGTTAAGGGCGCGGGGAATCAGCCCCAGCATTTT. Protein: CAWSVKGAGNQPQHF.

The chain has TRBV5-1 and TRBJ2-7; a possible D gene is TRBD1 (5 bases). The CDR3 consists of 12 residues. The ends were cut back, 5 bases at V and 6 bases at J, with 12 bases in the middle. Germline CDR1 and CDR2: SGHRS and YFSETQ. The CDR3 region is CASSPDTSEQYF. CDR3 nucleotide sequence: TGCGCCAGCAGTCCGGACACCTCCGAGCAGTACTTC.

V gene TRBV21-1 combines with J gene TRBJ1-1; TRBD1 is the table's D call and was not checked against the DNA. TRBV21-1 represents a pseudogene. CDR3 length: 15 amino acids. This CDR3 reads CASTGKLDRGIEAFF. CDR3 in DNA: TGTGCCAGCACAGGAAAACTGGACAGGGGCATTGAAGCTTTCTTT.

The rearrangement uses TRBV6-6 and TRBJ2-1, with a possible D match to TRBD1 (6 bases). The V and J ends lost 4 bases and 7 bases respectively, with 14 bases between them. There are 14 residues in the CDR3. Germline values: CDR1 MNHNY, CDR2 SVGAGI (reference sequence). The CDR3 nucleotides are TGTGCCAGCAGTTTGGACAGTGGTTTTAATGAGCAGTTCTTC. Translating gives CASSLDSGFNEQFF.

The rearrangement uses TRBV2 and TRBJ1-2; D gene unclear. The CDR3 runs to 15 residues. From germline, CDR1 is SNHLY and CDR2 FYNNEI. With 0 bases removed from V and 8 bases from J, the gap between germline ends came to 16 bases. The CDR3 region has the DNA TGTGCCAGCAGTGAAGCGCTGGGAGGACGTGGAGGCTACACCTTC. Its protein is CASSEALGGRGGYTF.

This sequence joins TRBV12-5 and TRBJ2-7; 7 bases are a match to TRBD2. This CDR3 region has 13 residues. V lost 1 base, J lost 3 bases, and 0 bases stayed unmatched. Germline CDR1 LGHNT, CDR2 FRNRAP. CDR3 nucleotide sequence: TGTGCTAGTGGTTTGGGGGGGGGCTACGAGCAGTACTTC. Protein sequence: CASGLGGGYEQYF.

CDR3 nucleotide sequence: TGTGCCAGCAGACATCCCGGGACTAAAACCGGGGAGCTGTTTTTT. This codes for CASRHPGTKTGELFF. The chain couples TRBV11-3 to TRBJ2-2; 7 bases agree with TRBD2. Germline lookup yields CDR1 SGHNT and CDR2 YENEEA. The length of the CDR3 is 15 residues. The V and J ends lost 6 bases and 5 bases, in that order; junction bases with no gene match: 9.

The CDR3 DNA follows: TGCGCCAGCAGCTGGGACAGACATGGCTACACCTTC. Protein sequence: CASSWDRHGYTF. The V gene is TRBV5-1, the J gene TRBJ1-2; 7 bases align to TRBD1. Germline CDR1 reads SGHRS; CDR2 reads YFSETQ. The CDR3 covers 12 residues. With 3 bases clipped from V and 6 bases from J, the junction kept 2 bases outside the gene matches. Full variable domain (remainder filled in from reference TRBV5-1 and TRBJ1-2): KAGVTQTPRYLIKTRGQQVTLSCSPISGHRSVSWYQQTPGQGLQFLFEYFSETQRNKGNFPGRFSGRQFSNSRSEMNVSTLELGDSALYLCASSWDRHGYTFGSGTRLTVV.

This clone has just a few counts. The chain uses TRBV21-1 and TRBJ2-7; TRBD1, as called in the table, went unchecked against the DNA. TRBV21-1 is designated a pseudogene. This CDR3 comprises 14 residues. CDR3 residues: CASNPGTGTTEQYF. In DNA form, the CDR3 reads TGTGCCAGCAATCCCGGGACAGGGACTACCGAGCAGTACTTC.

The chain is built from TRBV5-1 and TRBJ1-1; no definite D call. The germline gives CDR1 SGHRS, CDR2 YFSETQ. The CDR3 totals 14 residues. Trimming left V 1 base short and J 0 bases short, with 7 bases between. CDR3 amino acids: CASSLPGMNTEAFF. The CDR3 DNA reads TGCGCCAGCAGCTTGCCGGGAATGAACACTGAAGCTTTCTTT. Using reference TRBV5-1 and TRBJ1-1 for the parts outside the CDR3, the full variable domain is KAGVTQTPRYLIKTRGQQVTLSCSPISGHRSVSWYQQTPGQGLQFLFEYFSETQRNKGNFPGRFSGRQFSNSRSEMNVSTLELGDSALYLCASSLPGMNTEAFFGQGTRLTVV.

The rearrangement joins TRBV4-1 to TRBJ2-7; unclear D gene. V gave up 0 bases and J gave up 3 bases, with 15 bases separating them. The germline gives CDR1 MGHRA, CDR2 YSYEKL. This CDR3 has 16 residues. The CDR3 DNA reads TGCGCCAGCAGCCAAGATGAGGCAGCGTTTGGCTACGAGCAGTACTTC. Translated, it gives CASSQDEAAFGYEQYF.

This chain joins TRBV5-6 and TRBJ2-6, with no clear D. Germline V gene data show CDR1 as SGHDT and CDR2 as YYEEEE. There are 16 residues in the CDR3. V gave up 0 bases and J gave up 0 bases, with 7 bases separating them. CDR3 DNA sequence: TGTGCCAGCAGCTTGGAGCTTAACTCTGGGGCCAACGTCCTGACTTTC. Translating gives CASSLELNSGANVLTF.

The chain recombines TRBV19 with TRBJ1-5; TRBD1 is a possible D gene (5 bases). Germline assignment: CDR1 LNHDA and CDR2 SQIVND (reference sequence). The CDR3 sequence is 15 residues long. Trimming stripped 7 bases from V and 3 bases from J, with 16 bases between. The CDR3 sequence: CASTRAGTANQPQHF. The CDR3 DNA reads TGTGCCAGTACCCGTGCGGGGACGGCCAATCAGCCCCAGCATTTT.

The CDR3 nucleotides read TGTGCCAGCAGCCTCACAGGGGGCAATTCACCCCTCCACTTT. The encoded protein is CASSLTGGNSPLHF. V and J are TRBV6-6 and TRBJ1-6; 9 bases map to TRBD1. The germline gives CDR1 MNHNY, CDR2 SVGAGI (reference sequence). After removal of 6 bases from V and 7 bases from J, the junction contained 4 bases not matched to a gene. The CDR3 spans 14 residues.

V gene TRBV18 combines with J gene TRBJ1-5, with 8 nucleotides matching TRBD1. Looked up from germline, CDR1 is KGHSH and CDR2 is LQKENI. The CDR3 has 14 amino acids. V lost 3 bases, J lost 7 bases, and 5 bases stayed unmatched. Written as DNA, the CDR3 is TGTGCCAGCTCACCGACAGGGGCGCAACAGCCCCAGCATTTT. As protein: CASSPTGAQQPQHF.

The chain's CDR3 is CASSQGEFLYGYTF. In DNA form, the CDR3 reads TGCGCCAGCAGCCAAGGAGAATTCCTCTATGGCTACACCTTC. The chain employs TRBV4-1 and TRBJ1-2; D remains unclear. Per germline, CDR1 MGHRA and CDR2 YSYEKL. The CDR3 extends over 14 amino acids. Trimming removed 1 base from V and 4 bases from J, with 10 bases in between.

This sequence joins TRBV5-6 and TRBJ2-3; the D gene is possibly TRBD2 (6 bases). The CDR3 extends over 15 amino acids. Germline-derived CDR1 and CDR2 are SGHDT and YYEEEE. The germline V and J ends were trimmed by 1 base and 6 bases, with 15 bases remaining between them. The CDR3 DNA reads TGTGCCAGCAGCTTGTCACTAGCCGTCCGGGATACGCAGTATTTT. It specifies CASSLSLAVRDTQYF.

This chain links TRBV5-5 with TRBJ2-7, with a tentative D call TRBD1 (6 bases). V shed 6 bases and J shed 2 bases, with 15 bases lying between them. Germline-derived CDR1 and CDR2 are SGHKS and YYEKEE (reference sequence). CDR3 length equals 14 residues. The CDR3 bases are TGTGCCAGCAAGGGAAGGACAGAAACCTACGAGCAGTACTTC. Translated, it gives CASKGRTETYEQYF.

V and J are TRBV11-2 and TRBJ2-3; D perhaps matches TRBD2 (6 bases). V lost 0 bases to trimming and J lost 3 bases, with 16 bases between them. Germline V CDR1 and CDR2: SGHAT, FQNNGV. There are 17 residues in the CDR3. The CDR3 nucleotides read TGTGCCAGCAGCTTAGAGCTTGGTAGCGGATCAACAGATACGCAGTATTTT. This encodes CASSLELGSGSTDTQYF.

The CDR3 nucleotides read TGTGCCAGTAGTAGCGGGAGCCCCTCCTACGAGCAGTACTTC. Translation: CASSSGSPSYEQYF. This chain joins TRBV19 and TRBJ2-7; 7 positions match TRBD2. The CDR3 has 14 amino acids. The V gene's germline CDR1 is LNHDA and CDR2 SQIVND (reference sequence). The V and J ends lost 4 bases and 0 bases, in that order; junction bases with no gene match: 3.

This chain links TRBV7-9 with TRBJ1-2; D may be TRBD1 (5 bases). V was shortened by 6 bases and J by 1 base, with 15 bases between the two germline ends. The CDR3 sequence is 15 residues long. Germline-derived CDR1 and CDR2 are SEHNR and FQNEAQ (reference sequence). The CDR3 sequence is CASSSLGGINYGYTF. CDR3 nucleotides: TGTGCCAGCAGTTCGCTCGGGGGGATTAACTATGGCTACACCTTC.

The CDR3 DNA is TGTGCCAGCAGCTTAAGAGAACTAGCGGGGAAAGAGACCCAGTACTTC. Protein sequence: CASSLRELAGKETQYF. J is TRBJ2-5 and V is TRBV7-8; 10 bases map to TRBD2. The ends lost 2 bases at V and 3 bases at J; junction bases unmatched: 6. The germline V gene encodes CDR1 SGHVS and CDR2 FQNEAQ. This CDR3 has 16 amino acids.

The J gene is TRBJ1-5, the V gene TRBV27, with 7 positions matching TRBD1. Germline CDR1 and CDR2: MNHEY and SMNVEV (reference sequence). The CDR3 is made up of 16 amino acids. J gave up 6 bases and V 4 bases, and 12 bases lay outside the gene matches. Here the CDR3 reads CASSSGRRGRVQPQHF. In DNA form, the CDR3 reads TGTGCCAGCAGTTCCGGGCGGAGGGGGCGCGTTCAGCCCCAGCATTTT.

This clone appeared once. This chain connects TRBV10-2 to TRBJ2-1, with D hard to call. The CDR3 covers 11 residues. V was trimmed by 2 bases and J by 8 bases, leaving 4 bases between them. Germline assignment: CDR1 WSHSY and CDR2 SAAADI. The CDR3 reads CASSEADEQFF. In nucleotides, the CDR3 is TGCGCCAGCAGTGAGGCGGATGAGCAGTTCTTC.

The chain links TRBV7-2 to TRBJ2-3, with 12 bases that match TRBD2. This CDR3 contains 14 residues. The V segment lost 5 bases and the J segment 3 bases; nucleotides outside the gene matches: 0. CDR1 is SGHTA and CDR2 is FQGNSA in the germline V gene. The CDR3 DNA sequence: TGTGCCAGCAGCGGGACTAGCGGGACAGATACGCAGTATTTT. Residues: CASSGTSGTDTQYF.

This chain connects TRBV10-3 to TRBJ1-2, with D unresolved. The CDR3 has 13 amino acids. The germline CDR1 and CDR2 sequences are ENHRY and SYGVKD. The V and J ends lost 5 bases and 5 bases respectively, with 12 bases between them. The CDR3 DNA is TGTGCCATCAGTACCTCAGCGGGGTATGGCTACACCTTC. This encodes CAISTSAGYGYTF.

Concerning this clone: One end of the junction does not line up with germline, which may come from a read error. The chain has TRBV28 and TRBJ1-1, with D perhaps matching TRBD1 (5 bases). CDR3 length equals 10 residues. Per the germline V gene, CDR1 is MDHEN and CDR2 is SYDVKM. In DNA form, the CDR3 reads TGTGCCAGCAGTAGGTACAGGCTCCTCTTT. This translates into CASSRYRLLF.

The V call is TRBV7-9, the J call TRBJ1-2, with TRBD1 identical over 7 bases. V dropped 1 base and J dropped 6; count of bases not matched to a gene: 11. The length of the CDR3 is 16 residues. CDR1 SEHNR and CDR2 FQNEAQ come from the germline V gene (reference sequence). The CDR3 nucleotides read TGTGCCAGCAGCTTAGGGAGGCACAAGGGGGCTGATGGCTACACCTTC. Translated: CASSLGRHKGADGYTF.

The CDR3 nucleotides read TGTGCCTGGAGTGTAGGGACATCTAGCAATCAGCCCCAGCATTTT. Translation: CAWSVGTSSNQPQHF. The rearrangement uses TRBV30 and TRBJ1-5, with D possibly being TRBD1 (6 bases). Trimming took off 0 bases at V and 0 bases at J, with 9 bases between the two ends. From germline, CDR1 is GTSNPN and CDR2 SVGIG (reference sequence). The CDR3 spans 15 residues.